Described below is a single T cell receptor (beta chain) sequence and its context. Its specificity is unknown. An end of the junction differs from the germline gene, which may be a read error. The study ran its PCR with 60 Vbeta and 13 Jbeta primers. The method was immunoSEQ multiplex PCR; TCRdb's version includes in-frame clones alone and lacks a portion of them. Of about 120,000 clones detected, 79% appear once; the ten largest clones hold roughly 6%. These data originate in a study of cytomegalovirus exposure and HLA in healthy donors. Study results and limitations: As a later analysis showed, several of the most significant clusters appeared to be linked to common viral pathogens. The only immune exposure information that was available was CMV serostatus. Sequencing depth across donors, presence/absence analyses assumed, was roughly uniform.

The receptor was isolated from a man aged 30-40 years in good health and CMV-seropositive. Sequencing input: PBMCs.

CDR3 sequence reads: CSSSDDGRTQTTEAFF. The CDR3 nucleotides read TGTTCCAGCAGCGATGACGGCAGGACTCAAACCACTGAAGCTTTCTTT. The chain joins TRBV7-9 to TRBJ1-1; D gene ambiguous. The length of the CDR3 is 16 residues. Germline V CDR1 and CDR2: SEHNR, FQNEAQ (reference sequence).